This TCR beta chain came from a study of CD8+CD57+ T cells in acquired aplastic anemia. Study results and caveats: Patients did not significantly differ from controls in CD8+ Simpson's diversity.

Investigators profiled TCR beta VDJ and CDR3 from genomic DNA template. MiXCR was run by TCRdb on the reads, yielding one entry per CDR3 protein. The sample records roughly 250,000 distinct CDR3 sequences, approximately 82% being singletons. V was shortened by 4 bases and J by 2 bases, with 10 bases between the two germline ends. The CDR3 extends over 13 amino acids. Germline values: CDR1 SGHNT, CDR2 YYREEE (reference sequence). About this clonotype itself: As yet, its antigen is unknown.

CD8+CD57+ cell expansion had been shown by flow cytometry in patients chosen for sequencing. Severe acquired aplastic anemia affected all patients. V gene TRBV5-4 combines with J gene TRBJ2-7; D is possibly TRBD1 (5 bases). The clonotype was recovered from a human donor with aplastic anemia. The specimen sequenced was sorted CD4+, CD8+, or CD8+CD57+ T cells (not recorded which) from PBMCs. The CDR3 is CASSRGTAYEQYF. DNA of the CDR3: TGTGCCAGCAGCAGGGGTACAGCCTACGAGCAGTACTTC. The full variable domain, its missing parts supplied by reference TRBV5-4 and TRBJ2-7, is ETGVTQSPTHLIKTRGQQVTLRCSSQSGHNTVSWYQQALGQGPQFIFQYYREEENGRGNFPPRFSGLQFPNYSSELNVNALELDDSALYLCASSRGTAYEQYFGPGTRLTVT.